The sequence of this T cell receptor (beta chain) was determined in a study of human CD8 memory T cell subsets. UMI-labeled 5' RACE was used to make TCR beta libraries. Reanalyzing the 5' RACE reads, TCRdb keeps one entry per CDR3 protein, without DNA. This table lists several thousand distinct CDR3 sequences. Phenotypically, stem-like memory CD8+ T cells (TSTEM) were characterized as CCR7+ PD-1- TIGIT-. From buffy coats of healthy donors, the PBMC were obtained. Comment on this clonotype: Its antigen remains unidentified.

Study-wide results and limits: Diversity was similarly high in stem-like memory and precursor exhausted T cells, which was not the case for effector memory cells.

Sequencing input: CD8+ stem-like memory T cells (TSCM and TCM) sorted from PBMCs. Subset given: stem-like memory CD8 T cells (TSTEM), CCR7+ PD-1- TIGIT-. The origin of this receptor is a human donor in good health.

The CDR3 region is CATGRGDYEQYF. This chain links TRBV19 with TRBJ2-7; absent DNA, TCRdb's TRBD2 call cannot be checked. The CDR3 runs to 12 residues. The germline CDR1 and CDR2 sequences are LNHDA and SQIVND (reference sequence). The full variable domain, in which reference TRBV19 and TRBJ2-7 provide the parts outside the CDR3, is DGGITQSPKYLFRKEGQNVTLSCEQNLNHDAMYWYRQDPGQGLRLIYYSQIVNDFQKGDIAEGYSVSREKKESFPLTVTSAQKNPTAFYLCATGRGDYEQYFGPGTRLTVT.